The present T cell receptor (beta chain) was sequenced within a study of identical twins. Broader study findings: Beta out-of-frame twin sharing showed a weaker excess. Models underestimated out-of-frame TCR alpha sharing in monozygotic twins. Insertions were fewer in abundant cord blood beta clonotypes, whereas memory repertoires showed none of this pattern.

It was template switching that added a universal primer site, and there were unique molecular identifiers on the cDNA. TCRdb fed the 5' RACE reads into MiXCR, producing one record per CDR3 protein. The sample comprises some 570,000 distinct CDR3 sequences, about 20% of which are singletons, and about 0.5% rests with the top ten. This clonotype was seen only a few times. The antigen is unknown. CDR1 and CDR2 (germline): MNHEY, SVGAGI. CDR3 length: 19 residues. V lost 0 bases, J lost 0 bases, and 8 bases stayed unmatched. The same sample was also used in a study of yellow fever vaccine responses in identical twins.

The chain links TRBV6-5 to TRBJ2-7, with 13 bases aligning to TRBD2. The clonotype originates from a woman aged 18 to 35 in good health. The sequenced material came from CD4+ T cells sorted from blood. CDR3 DNA: TGTGCCAGCAGTTACTCGAGGACTAGCGGGAGACCCTCCTCCTACGAGCAGTACTTC. It specifies CASSYSRTSGRPSSYEQYF.